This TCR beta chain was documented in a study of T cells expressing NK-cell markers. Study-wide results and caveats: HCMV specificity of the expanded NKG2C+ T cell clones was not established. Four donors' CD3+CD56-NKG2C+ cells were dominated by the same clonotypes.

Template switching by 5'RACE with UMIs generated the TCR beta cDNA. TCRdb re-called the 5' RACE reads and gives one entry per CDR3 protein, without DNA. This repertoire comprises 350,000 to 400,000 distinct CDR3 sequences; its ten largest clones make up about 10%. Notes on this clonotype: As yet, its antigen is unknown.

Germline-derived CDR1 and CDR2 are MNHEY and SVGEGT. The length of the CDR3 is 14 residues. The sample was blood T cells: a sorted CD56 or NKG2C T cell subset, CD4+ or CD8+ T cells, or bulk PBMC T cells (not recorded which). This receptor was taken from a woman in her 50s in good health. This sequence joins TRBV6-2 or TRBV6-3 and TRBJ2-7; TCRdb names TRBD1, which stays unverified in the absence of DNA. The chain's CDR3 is CASSYPDREYEQYF.